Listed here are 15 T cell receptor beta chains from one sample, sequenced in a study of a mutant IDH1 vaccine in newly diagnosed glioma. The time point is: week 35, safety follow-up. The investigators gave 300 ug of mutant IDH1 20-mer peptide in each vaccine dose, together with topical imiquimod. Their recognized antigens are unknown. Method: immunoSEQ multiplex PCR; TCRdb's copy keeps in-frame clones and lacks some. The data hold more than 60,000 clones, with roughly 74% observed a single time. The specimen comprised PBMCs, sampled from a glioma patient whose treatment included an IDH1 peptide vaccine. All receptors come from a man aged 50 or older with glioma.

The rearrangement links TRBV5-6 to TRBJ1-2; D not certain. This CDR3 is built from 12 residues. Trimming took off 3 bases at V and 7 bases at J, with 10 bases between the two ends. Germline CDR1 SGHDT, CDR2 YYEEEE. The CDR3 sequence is CASSSWRGGYTF. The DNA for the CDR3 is TGTGCCAGCAGCTCCTGGAGAGGTGGCTACACCTTC.

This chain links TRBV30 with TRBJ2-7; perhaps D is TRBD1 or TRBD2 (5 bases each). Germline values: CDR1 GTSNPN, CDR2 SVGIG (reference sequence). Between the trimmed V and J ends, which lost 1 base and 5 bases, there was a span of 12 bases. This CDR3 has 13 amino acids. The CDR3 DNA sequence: TGTGCCTGGAGTGAGGGACGCAGCCACGAGCAGTACTTC. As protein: CAWSEGRSHEQYF.

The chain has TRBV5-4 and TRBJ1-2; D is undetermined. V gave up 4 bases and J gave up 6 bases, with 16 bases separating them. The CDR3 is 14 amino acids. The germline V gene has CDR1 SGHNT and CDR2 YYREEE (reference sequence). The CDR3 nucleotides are TGTGCCAGCAGCCCCTTTACGGCTCGTGATGGCTACACCTTC. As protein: CASSPFTARDGYTF. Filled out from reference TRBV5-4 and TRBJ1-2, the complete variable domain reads ETGVTQSPTHLIKTRGQQVTLRCSSQSGHNTVSWYQQALGQGPQFIFQYYREEENGRGNFPPRFSGLQFPNYSSELNVNALELDDSALYLCASSPFTARDGYTFGSGTRLTVV.

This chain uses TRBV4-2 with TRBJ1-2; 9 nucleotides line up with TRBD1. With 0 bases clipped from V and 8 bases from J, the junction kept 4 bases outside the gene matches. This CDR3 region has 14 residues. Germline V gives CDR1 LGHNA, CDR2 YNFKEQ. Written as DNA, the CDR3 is TGTGCCAGCAGCCAAGATAGGACAGGGGTCGGCTACACCTTC. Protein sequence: CASSQDRTGVGYTF.

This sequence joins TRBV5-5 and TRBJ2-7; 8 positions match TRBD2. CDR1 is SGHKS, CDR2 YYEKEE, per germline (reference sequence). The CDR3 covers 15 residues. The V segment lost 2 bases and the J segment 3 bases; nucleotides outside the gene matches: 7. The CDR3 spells CASSFRRGVNYEQYF. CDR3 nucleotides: TGTGCCAGCAGCTTCCGGCGGGGGGTGAACTACGAGCAGTACTTC.

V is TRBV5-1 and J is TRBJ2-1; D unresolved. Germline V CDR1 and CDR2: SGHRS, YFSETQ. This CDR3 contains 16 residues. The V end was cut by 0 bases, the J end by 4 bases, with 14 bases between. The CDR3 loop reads CASSLDEGERYNEQFF. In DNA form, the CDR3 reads TGCGCCAGCAGCTTGGACGAAGGAGAGAGATACAATGAGCAGTTCTTC.

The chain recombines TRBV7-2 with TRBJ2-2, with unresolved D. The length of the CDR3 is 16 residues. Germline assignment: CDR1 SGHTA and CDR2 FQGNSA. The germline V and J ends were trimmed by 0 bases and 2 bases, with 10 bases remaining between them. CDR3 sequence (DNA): TGTGCCAGCAGCTTAGCGGGCGGTGGCAACACCGGGGAGCTGTTTTTT. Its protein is CASSLAGGGNTGELFF.

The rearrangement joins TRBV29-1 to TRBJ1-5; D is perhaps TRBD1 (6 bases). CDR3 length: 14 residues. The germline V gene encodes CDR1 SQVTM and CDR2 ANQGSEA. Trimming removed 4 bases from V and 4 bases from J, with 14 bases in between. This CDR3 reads CSVGPGGGNQPQHF. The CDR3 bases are TGCAGCGTTGGCCCGGGAGGGGGGAATCAGCCCCAGCATTTT.

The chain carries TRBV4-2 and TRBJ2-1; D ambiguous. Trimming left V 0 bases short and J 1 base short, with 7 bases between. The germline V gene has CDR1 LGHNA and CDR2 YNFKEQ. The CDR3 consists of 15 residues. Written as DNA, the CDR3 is TGTGCCAGCAGCCAAGATACCGGATCCTACAATGAGCAGTTCTTC. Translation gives CASSQDTGSYNEQFF.

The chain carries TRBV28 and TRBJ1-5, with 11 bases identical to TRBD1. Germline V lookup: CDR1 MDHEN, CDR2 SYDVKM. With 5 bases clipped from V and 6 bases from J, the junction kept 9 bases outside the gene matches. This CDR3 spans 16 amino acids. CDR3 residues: CASSPDAGTGGQPQHF. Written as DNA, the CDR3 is TGTGCCAGCAGTCCAGACGCCGGGACAGGGGGTCAGCCCCAGCATTTT.

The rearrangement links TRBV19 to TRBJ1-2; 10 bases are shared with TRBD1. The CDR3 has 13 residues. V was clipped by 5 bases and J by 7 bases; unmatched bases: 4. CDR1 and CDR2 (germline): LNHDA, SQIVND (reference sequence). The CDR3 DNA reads TGTGCCAGTAGTTCGACAGGGGGCCTTGGCTACACCTTC. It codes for CASSSTGGLGYTF.

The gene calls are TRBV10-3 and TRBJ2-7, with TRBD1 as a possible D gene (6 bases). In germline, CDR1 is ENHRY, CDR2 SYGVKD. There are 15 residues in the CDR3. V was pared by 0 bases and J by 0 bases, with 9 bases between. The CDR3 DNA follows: TGTGCCATCAGTGAGTCCAGGGGCAGCTCCTACGAGCAGTACTTC. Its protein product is CAISESRGSSYEQYF.

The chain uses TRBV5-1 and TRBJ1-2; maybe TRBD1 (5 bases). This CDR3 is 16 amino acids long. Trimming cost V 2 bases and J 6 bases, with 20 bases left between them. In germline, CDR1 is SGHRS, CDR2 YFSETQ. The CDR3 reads CASSFAQGTGVDGYTF. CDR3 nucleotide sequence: TGCGCCAGCAGCTTTGCTCAGGGAACTGGAGTAGATGGCTACACCTTC.

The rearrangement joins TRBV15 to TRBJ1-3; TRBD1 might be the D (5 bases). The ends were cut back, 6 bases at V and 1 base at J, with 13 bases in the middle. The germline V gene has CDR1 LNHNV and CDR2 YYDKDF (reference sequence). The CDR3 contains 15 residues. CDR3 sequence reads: CATRNRQSSGNTIYF. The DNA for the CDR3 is TGTGCCACCAGAAACCGACAGTCGTCTGGAAACACCATATATTTT.

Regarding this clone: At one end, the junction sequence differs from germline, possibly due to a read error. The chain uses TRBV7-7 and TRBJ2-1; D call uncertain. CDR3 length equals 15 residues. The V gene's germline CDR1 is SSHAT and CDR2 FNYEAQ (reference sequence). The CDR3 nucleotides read TGTGCTAGCAGCCCAACAGTCATCTCCTACAATGAGCAGTTCTTC. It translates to CASSPTVISYNEQFF.